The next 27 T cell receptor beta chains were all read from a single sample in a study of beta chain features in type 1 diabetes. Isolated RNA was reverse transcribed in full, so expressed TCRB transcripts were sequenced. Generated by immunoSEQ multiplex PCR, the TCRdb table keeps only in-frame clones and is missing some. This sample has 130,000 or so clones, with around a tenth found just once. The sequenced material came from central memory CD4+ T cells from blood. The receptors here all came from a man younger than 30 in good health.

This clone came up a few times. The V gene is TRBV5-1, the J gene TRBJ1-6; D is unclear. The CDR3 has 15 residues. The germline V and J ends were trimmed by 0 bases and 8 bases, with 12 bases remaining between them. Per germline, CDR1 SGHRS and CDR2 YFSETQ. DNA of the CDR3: TGCGCCAGCAGCTTGGACAGCAAAGGTTATTCACCCCTCCACTTT. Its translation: CASSLDSKGYSPLHF.

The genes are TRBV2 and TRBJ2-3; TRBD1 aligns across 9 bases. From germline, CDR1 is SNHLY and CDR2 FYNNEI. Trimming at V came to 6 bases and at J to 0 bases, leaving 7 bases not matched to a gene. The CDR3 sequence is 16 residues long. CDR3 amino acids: CASSPGTGRSTDTQYF. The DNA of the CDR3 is TGTGCCAGCAGCCCCGGGACAGGGAGAAGCACAGATACGCAGTATTTT.

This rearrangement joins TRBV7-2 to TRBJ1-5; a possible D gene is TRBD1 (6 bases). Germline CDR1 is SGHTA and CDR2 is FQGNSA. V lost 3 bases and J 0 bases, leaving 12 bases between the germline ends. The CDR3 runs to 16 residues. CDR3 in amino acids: CASSFGQPNSNQPQHF. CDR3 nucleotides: TGTGCCAGCAGCTTCGGACAGCCTAATAGCAATCAGCCCCAGCATTTT.

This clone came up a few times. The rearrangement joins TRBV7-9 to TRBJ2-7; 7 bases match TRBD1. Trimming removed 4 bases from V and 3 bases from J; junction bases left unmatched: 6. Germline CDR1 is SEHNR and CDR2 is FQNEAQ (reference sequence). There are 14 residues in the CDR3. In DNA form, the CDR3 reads TGTGCCAGCAGCTCTTTGACAGGGAGCTACGAGCAGTACTTC. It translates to CASSSLTGSYEQYF.

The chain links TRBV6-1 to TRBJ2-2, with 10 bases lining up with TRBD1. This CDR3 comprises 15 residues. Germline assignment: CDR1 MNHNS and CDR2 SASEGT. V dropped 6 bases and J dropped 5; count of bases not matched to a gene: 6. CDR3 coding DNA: TGTGCCAGCAGACCCGACAGGGGGCTAACCGGGGAGCTGTTTTTT. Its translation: CASRPDRGLTGELFF.

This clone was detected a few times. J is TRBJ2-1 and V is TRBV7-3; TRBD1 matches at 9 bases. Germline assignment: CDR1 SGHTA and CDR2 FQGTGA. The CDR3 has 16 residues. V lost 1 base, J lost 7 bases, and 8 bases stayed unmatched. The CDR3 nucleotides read TGTGCCAGCAGCTTAAGCGGCGGACAGGGGAAAAATGAGCAGTTCTTC. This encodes CASSLSGGQGKNEQFF.

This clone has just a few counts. The CDR3, as DNA: TGTGCCAGCAGTGGCACTAGCGGCGCGTACCAAGAGACCCAGTACTTC. Translating it yields CASSGTSGAYQETQYF. The chain combines TRBV2 with TRBJ2-5, with 8 bases fitting TRBD2. The CDR3 is 16 residues long. CDR1 is SNHLY and CDR2 is FYNNEI in the germline V gene. J was trimmed by 0 bases and V by 4 bases; bases with no gene match: 7.

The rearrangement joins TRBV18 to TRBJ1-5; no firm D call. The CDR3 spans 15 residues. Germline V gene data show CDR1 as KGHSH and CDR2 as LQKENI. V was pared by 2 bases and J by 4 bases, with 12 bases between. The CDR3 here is CASSPSGILNQPQHF. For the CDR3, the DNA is TGTGCCAGCTCACCATCGGGGATCCTAAATCAGCCCCAGCATTTT.

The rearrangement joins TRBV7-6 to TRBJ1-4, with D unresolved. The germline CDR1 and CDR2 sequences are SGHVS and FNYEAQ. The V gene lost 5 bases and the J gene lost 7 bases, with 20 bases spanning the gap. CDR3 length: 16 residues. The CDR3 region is CASSQNTPNGGEKLFF. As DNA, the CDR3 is TGTGCCAGCAGCCAGAATACCCCCAACGGAGGTGAAAAACTGTTTTTT.

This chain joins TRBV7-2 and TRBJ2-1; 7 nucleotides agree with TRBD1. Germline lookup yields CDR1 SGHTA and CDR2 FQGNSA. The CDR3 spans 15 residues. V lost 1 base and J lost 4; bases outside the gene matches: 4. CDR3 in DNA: TGTGCCAGCAGCTTAGACAGGGGCTTTTACAATGAGCAGTTCTTC. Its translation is CASSLDRGFYNEQFF.

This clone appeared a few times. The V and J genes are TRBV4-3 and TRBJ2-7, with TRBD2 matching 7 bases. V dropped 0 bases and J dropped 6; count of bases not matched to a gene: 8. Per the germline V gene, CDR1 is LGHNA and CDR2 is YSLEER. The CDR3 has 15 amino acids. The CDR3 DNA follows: TGCGCCAGCAGCCAAGATCTGGGTAGCGGGCTCGAGCAGTACTTC. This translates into CASSQDLGSGLEQYF.

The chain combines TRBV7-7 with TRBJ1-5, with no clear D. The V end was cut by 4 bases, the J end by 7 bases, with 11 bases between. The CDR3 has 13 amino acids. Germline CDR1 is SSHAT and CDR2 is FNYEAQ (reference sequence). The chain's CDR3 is CASSSRAGQPQHF. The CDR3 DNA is TGTGCCAGCAGCTCGCGAGCGGGGCAGCCCCAGCATTTT.

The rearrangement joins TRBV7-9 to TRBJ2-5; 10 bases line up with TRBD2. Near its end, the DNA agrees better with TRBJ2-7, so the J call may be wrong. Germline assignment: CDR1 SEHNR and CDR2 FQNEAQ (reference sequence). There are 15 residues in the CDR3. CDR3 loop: CASSPGLAKDYEQYF. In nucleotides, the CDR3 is TGTGCCAGCAGCCCGGGACTAGCGAAAGATTACGAGCAGTACTTC.

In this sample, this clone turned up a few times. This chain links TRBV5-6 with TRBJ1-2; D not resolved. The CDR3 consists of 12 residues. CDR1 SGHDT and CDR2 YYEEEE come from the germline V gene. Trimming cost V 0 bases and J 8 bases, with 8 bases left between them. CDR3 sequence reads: CASSLVRRGYTF. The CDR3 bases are TGTGCCAGCAGCTTGGTTAGGAGGGGCTACACCTTC.

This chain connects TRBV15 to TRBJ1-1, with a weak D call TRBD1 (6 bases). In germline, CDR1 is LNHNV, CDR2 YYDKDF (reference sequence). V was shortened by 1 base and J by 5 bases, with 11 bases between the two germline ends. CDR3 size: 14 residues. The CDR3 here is CATSRGGGRTEAFF. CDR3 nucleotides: TGTGCCACCAGCAGAGGTGGGGGCAGGACTGAAGCTTTCTTT.

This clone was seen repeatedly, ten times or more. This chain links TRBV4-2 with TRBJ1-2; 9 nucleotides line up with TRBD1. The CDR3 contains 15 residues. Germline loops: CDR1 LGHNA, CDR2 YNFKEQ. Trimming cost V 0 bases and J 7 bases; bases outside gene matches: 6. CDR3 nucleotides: TGTGCCAGCAGCCAAGAGGACAGGGGTTCGGGTGGCTACACCTTC. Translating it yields CASSQEDRGSGGYTF.

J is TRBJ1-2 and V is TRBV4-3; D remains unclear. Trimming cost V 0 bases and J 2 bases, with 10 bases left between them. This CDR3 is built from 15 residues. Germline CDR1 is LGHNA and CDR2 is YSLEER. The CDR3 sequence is CASSQDAGANYGYTF. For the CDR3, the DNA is TGCGCCAGCAGCCAAGATGCAGGCGCAAACTATGGCTACACCTTC.

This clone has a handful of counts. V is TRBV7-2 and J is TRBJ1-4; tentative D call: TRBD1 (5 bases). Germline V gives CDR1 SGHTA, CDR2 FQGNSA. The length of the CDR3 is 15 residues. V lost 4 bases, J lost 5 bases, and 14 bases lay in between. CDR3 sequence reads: CASSSWGRQNEKLFF. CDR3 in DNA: TGTGCCAGCAGCTCCTGGGGCCGTCAGAATGAAAAACTGTTTTTT.

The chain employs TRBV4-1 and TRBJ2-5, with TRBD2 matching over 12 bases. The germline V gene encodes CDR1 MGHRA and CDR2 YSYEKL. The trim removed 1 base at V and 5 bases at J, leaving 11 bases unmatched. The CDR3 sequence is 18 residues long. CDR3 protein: CASSQGRLAGGQRETQYF. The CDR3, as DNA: TGCGCCAGCAGCCAAGGGCGGCTAGCGGGGGGGCAACGGGAGACCCAGTACTTC.

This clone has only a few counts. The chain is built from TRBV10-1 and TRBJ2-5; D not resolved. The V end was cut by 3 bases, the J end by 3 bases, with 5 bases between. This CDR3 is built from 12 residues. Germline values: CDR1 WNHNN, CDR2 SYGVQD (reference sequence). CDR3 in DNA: TGCGCCAGCAGTGACGTCGAAGAGACCCAGTACTTC. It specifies CASSDVEETQYF.

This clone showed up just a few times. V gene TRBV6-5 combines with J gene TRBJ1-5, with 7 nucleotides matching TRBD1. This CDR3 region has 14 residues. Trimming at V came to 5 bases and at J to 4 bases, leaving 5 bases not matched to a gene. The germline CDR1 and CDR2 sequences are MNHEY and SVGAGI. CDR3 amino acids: CASSGGTANQPQHF. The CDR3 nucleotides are TGTGCCAGCAGTGGTGGGACAGCTAATCAGCCCCAGCATTTT.

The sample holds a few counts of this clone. The CDR3 here is CAWILSARGGQPQHF. CDR3 coding DNA: TGTGCCTGGATCCTCTCGGCCAGGGGCGGTCAGCCCCAGCATTTT. The genes are TRBV30 and TRBJ1-5, with D perhaps matching TRBD1 (6 bases). The CDR3 contains 15 residues. Deletions cut 4 bases from V and 6 bases from J, with 19 bases between. Germline CDR1 GTSNPN, CDR2 SVGIG (reference sequence).

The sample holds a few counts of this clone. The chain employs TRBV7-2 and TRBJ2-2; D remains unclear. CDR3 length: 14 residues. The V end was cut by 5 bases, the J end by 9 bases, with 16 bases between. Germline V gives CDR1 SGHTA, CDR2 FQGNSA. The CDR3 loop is CASSLPKRSRELFF. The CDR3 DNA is TGTGCCAGCAGCCTACCGAAGAGGAGTCGGGAGCTGTTTTTT. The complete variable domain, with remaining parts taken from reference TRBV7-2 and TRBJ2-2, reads GAGVSQSPSNKVTEKGKDVELRCDPISGHTALYWYRQSLGQGLEFLIYFQGNSAPDKSGLPSDRFSAERTGGSVSTLTIQRTQQEDSAVYLCASSLPKRSRELFFGEGSRLTVL.

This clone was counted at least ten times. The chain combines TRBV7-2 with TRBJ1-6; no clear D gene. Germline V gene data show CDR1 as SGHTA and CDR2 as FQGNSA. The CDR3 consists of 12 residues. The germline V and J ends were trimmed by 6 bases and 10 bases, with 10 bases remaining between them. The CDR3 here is CASSIANSPLHF. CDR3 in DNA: TGTGCCAGCAGTATTGCTAACTCACCCCTCCACTTT.

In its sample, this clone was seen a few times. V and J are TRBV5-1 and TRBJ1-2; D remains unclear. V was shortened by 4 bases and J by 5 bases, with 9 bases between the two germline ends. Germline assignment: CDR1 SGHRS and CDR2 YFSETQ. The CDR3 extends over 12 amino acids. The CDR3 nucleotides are TGCGCCAGCAGCCCGACTGATTATGGCTACACCTTC. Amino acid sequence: CASSPTDYGYTF.

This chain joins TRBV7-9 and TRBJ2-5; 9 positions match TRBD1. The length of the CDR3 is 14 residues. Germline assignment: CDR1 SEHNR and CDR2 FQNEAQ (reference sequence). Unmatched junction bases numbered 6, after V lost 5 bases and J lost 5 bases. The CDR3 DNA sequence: TGTGCCAGCAGCCCGGGACAGGGTTTGGAGACCCAGTACTTC. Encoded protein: CASSPGQGLETQYF.

The CDR3 DNA reads as TGTGCCTGGAGCTCACCGCGAAGAAATCAGCCCCAGCATTTT. Protein sequence: CAWSSPRRNQPQHF. The chain employs TRBV30 and TRBJ1-5; D is unclear. The CDR3 spans 14 residues. Germline V gene data show CDR1 as GTSNPN and CDR2 as SVGIG (reference sequence). V shed 3 bases and J shed 4 bases, with 13 bases lying between them.